This record covers a single T cell receptor (beta chain). The data are from a study of blood T cell repertoires in COVID-19. Across the whole study: Spain, Italy and the United States supplied samples that represented acute and convalescent COVID-19. Nucleic acid was either cDNA or gDNA, and it came from T cells, B-cell-depleted T cells, or PBMCs.

Authors' analysis steps: From reference gene primer amplification, estimates of nucleated cell counts were derived. Sequenced by immunoSEQ multiplex PCR; TCRdb stores in-frame clones only, minus some. That table is the source of V, J and clone size, and D and trimming were worked out from the DNA. The sample includes roughly 140,000 clones, about 88% of them seen just once. After removal of 3 bases from V and 6 bases from J, the junction contained 14 bases not matched to a gene. Germline values: CDR1 SGHTA, CDR2 FQGNSA. The CDR3 has 16 residues. The sequenced sample was peripheral blood. This rearrangement joins TRBV7-2 to TRBJ2-7; 7 nucleotides line up with TRBD2. The clonotype was recovered from a woman aged 70-85 years with acute or convalescent COVID-19. The CDR3 here is CASSFQPPGGTSEQYF. As DNA, the CDR3 is TGTGCCAGCAGCTTCCAACCACCGGGAGGAACCTCCGAGCAGTACTTC.